This T cell receptor beta chain was retrieved from a study of regulatory T cells in long-lasting Graves disease. Trimming shortened V by 1 base and J by 2 bases, and 12 bases separated the two germline ends. Germline V gives CDR1 LGHNA, CDR2 YSLEER. CDR3 length: 15 residues. This clonotype was found a few times. To make TCR beta libraries, researchers used iRepertoire HTBI primers and Arm-PCR of CDR3 regions. Each CDR3 protein gets one entry after TCRdb re-called the multiplex PCR reads with MiXCR. The sample comprises approximately 290,000 distinct CDR3 sequences, 20% to 25% of which are singletons, and 45% to 70% rests with the top ten. Sample time point: persistent/refractory GD, antithyroid drugs over 5 years with positive TRAb. Extracted PBMC RNA gave rise to the TCR library.

The clonotype originates from a female donor with Graves disease. The sequencing used peripheral blood mononuclear cells (PBMCs), collected when the disease was refractory, from a patient treated with antithyroid drugs. V is TRBV4-3 and J is TRBJ2-7; D gene unclear. The CDR3 DNA follows: TGCGCCAGCAGCCAAGGCGACTTGGCAACCTACGAGCAGTACTTC. As protein: CASSQGDLATYEQYF.